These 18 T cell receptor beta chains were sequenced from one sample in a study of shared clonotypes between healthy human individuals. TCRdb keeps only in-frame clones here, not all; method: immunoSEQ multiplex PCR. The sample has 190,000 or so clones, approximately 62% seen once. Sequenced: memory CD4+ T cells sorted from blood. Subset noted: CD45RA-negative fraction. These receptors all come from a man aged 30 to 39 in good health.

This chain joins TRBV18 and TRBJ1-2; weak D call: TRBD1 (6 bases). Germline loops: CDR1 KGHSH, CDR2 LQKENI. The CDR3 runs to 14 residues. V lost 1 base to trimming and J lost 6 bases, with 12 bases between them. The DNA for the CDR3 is TGTGCCAGCTCACCACGACAGGAGGGAAATGGCTACACCTTC. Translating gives CASSPRQEGNGYTF.

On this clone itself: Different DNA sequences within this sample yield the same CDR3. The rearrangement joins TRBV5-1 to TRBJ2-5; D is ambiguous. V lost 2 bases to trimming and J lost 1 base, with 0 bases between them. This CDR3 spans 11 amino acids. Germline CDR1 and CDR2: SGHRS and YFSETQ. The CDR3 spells CASSFQETQYF. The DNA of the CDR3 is TGCGCCAGCAGCTTCCAAGAGACCCAGTACTTC. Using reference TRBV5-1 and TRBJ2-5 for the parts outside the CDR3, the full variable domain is KAGVTQTPRYLIKTRGQQVTLSCSPISGHRSVSWYQQTPGQGLQFLFEYFSETQRNKGNFPGRFSGRQFSNSRSEMNVSTLELGDSALYLCASSFQETQYFGPGTRLLVL.

CDR3 protein: CASRLRGAGTSTDTQYF. In DNA, the CDR3 is TGTGCCAGCAGGCTTCGGGGAGCGGGGACTAGCACAGATACGCAGTATTTT. The genes are TRBV27 and TRBJ2-3, with TRBD2 matching 7 bases. The trim removed 6 bases at V and 0 bases at J, leaving 12 bases unmatched. Germline lookup yields CDR1 MNHEY and CDR2 SMNVEV (reference sequence). The CDR3 length is 17 residues.

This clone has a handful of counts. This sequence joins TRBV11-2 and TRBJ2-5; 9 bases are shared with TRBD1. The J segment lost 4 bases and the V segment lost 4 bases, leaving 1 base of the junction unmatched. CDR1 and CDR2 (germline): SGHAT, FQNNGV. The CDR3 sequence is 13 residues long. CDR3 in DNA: TGTGCCAGCAGCTCGGGACAGGGAGAGACCCAGTACTTC. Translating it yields CASSSGQGETQYF.

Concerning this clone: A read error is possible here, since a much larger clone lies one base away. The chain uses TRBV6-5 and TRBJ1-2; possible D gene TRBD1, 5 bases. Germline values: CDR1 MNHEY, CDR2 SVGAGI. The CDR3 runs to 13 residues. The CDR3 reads CVSSRGSYYGYTF. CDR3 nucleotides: TGTGTCAGCAGCCGGGGGAGCTACTATGGCTACACCTTC.

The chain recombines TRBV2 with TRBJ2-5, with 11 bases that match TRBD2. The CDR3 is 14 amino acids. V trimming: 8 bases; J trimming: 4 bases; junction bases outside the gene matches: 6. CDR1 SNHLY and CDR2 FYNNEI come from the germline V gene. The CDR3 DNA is TGTGCCAGCCAGCTCGGACTAGCGGGAGAGACCCAGTACTTC. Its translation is CASQLGLAGETQYF.

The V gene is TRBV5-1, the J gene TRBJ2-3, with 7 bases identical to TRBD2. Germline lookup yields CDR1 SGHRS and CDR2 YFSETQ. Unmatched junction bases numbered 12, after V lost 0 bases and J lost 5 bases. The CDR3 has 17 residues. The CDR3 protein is CASSLAVIREGQDTQYF. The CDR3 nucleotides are TGCGCCAGCAGCTTGGCCGTTATTAGGGAGGGCCAAGATACGCAGTATTTT. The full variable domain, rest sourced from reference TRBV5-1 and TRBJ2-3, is KAGVTQTPRYLIKTRGQQVTLSCSPISGHRSVSWYQQTPGQGLQFLFEYFSETQRNKGNFPGRFSGRQFSNSRSEMNVSTLELGDSALYLCASSLAVIREGQDTQYFGPGTRLTVL.

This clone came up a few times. CDR3 nucleotides: TGCGCCAGCAGCTTGGATAGGAGCACAGATACGCAGTATTTT. Its translation is CASSLDRSTDTQYF. The chain uses TRBV5-1 and TRBJ2-3; no reliable D call. This CDR3 spans 14 amino acids. Looked up from germline, CDR1 is SGHRS and CDR2 is YFSETQ. V shed 0 bases and J shed 0 bases, with 5 bases lying between them.

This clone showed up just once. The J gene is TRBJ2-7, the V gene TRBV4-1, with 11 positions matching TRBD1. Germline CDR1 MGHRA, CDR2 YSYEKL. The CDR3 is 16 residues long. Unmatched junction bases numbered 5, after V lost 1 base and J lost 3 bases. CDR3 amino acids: CASSQVTGQGVYEQYF. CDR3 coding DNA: TGCGCCAGCAGCCAAGTGACGGGACAGGGGGTCTACGAGCAGTACTTC.

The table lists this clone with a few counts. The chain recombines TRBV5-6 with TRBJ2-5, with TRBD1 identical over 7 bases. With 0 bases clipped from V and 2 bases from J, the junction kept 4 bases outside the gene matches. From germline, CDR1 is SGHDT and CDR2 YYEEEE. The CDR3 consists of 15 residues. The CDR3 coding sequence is TGTGCCAGCAGCTTGGTTAGGGACAGACAAGAGACCCAGTACTTC. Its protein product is CASSLVRDRQETQYF.

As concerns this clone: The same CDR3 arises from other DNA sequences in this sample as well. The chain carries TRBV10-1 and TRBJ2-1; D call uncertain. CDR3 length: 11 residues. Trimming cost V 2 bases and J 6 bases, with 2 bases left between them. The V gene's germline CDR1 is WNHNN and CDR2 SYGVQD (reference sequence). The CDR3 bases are TGCGCCAGCAGTGAGGGCAATGAGCAGTTCTTC. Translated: CASSEGNEQFF.

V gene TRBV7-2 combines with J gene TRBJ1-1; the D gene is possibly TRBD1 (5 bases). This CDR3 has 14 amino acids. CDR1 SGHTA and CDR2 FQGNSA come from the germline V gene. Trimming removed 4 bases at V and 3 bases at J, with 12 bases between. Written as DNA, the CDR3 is TGTGCCAGCAGCTCCAGGACGGGGGACACTGAAGCTTTCTTT. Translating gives CASSSRTGDTEAFF.

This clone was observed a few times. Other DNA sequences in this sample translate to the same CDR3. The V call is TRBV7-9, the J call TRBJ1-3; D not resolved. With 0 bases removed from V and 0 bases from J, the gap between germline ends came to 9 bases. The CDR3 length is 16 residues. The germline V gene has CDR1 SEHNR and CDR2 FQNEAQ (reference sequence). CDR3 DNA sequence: TGTGCCAGCAGCTTAGCAGGGAGCTACTCTGGAAACACCATATATTTT. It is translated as CASSLAGSYSGNTIYF.

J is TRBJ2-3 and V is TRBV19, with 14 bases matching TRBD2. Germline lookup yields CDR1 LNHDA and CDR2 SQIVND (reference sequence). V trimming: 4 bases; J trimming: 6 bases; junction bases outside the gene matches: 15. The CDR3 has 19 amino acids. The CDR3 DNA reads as TGTGCCAGTAGTACGGGGACTAGCGGGAGTTTCTTCTATGGCGATACGCAGTATTTT. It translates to CASSTGTSGSFFYGDTQYF. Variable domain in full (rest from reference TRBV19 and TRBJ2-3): DGGITQSPKYLFRKEGQNVTLSCEQNLNHDAMYWYRQDPGQGLRLIYYSQIVNDFQKGDIAEGYSVSREKKESFPLTVTSAQKNPTAFYLCASSTGTSGSFFYGDTQYFGPGTRLTVL.

In DNA, the CDR3 is TGCGCCAGCAGCTGGCGACTAGCTAATAAGGGCGGGGAGCTGTTTTTT. Translation: CASSWRLANKGGELFF. The chain is built from TRBV5-1 and TRBJ2-2; 7 positions agree with TRBD2. J lost 7 bases, V lost 3 bases, and 12 bases had no gene match. Germline-derived CDR1 and CDR2 are SGHRS and YFSETQ. This CDR3 is built from 16 residues.

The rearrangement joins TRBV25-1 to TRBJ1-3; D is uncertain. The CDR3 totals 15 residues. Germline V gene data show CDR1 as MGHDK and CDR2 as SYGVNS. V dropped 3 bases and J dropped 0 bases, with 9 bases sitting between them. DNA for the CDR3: TGTGCCAGCAGTGATCCCCGCGGCTCTGGAAACACCATATATTTT. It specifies CASSDPRGSGNTIYF.

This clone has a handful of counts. The CDR3 DNA follows: TGTGCCAGCAGCTTAGGACTGGACTACAATGAGCAGTTCTTC. This translates into CASSLGLDYNEQFF. This chain links TRBV11-1 with TRBJ2-1; D gene uncertain. This CDR3 contains 14 residues. Trimming cost V 1 base and J 3 bases, with 7 bases left between them. Germline assignment: CDR1 SGHAT and CDR2 FQDESV (reference sequence).

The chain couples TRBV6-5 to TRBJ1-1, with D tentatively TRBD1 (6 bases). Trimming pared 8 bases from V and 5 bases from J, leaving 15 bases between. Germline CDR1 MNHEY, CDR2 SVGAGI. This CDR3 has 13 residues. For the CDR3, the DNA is TGTGCCAGCGCCGGGGGGGCTTGGACTGAAGCTTTCTTT. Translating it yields CASAGGAWTEAFF.